The T cell receptor (beta chain) under discussion was sequenced for a study of human T cells and chemical hapten exposure. Study overall: Scalp application of diphenylcyclopropenone was performed weekly in patients across the entire roughly 25-week study.

It was the library that attached unique molecular identifiers to individual cDNA molecules. TCRdb reprocessed the RACE reads via MiXCR and lists one record per CDR3 protein. The repertoire holds more than 250,000 distinct CDR3 sequences, with approximately 8.6% as singletons. CDR1 and CDR2 from the germline V gene are LGHNA and YNFKEQ. CDR3 length: 16 residues. V was trimmed by 0 bases and J by 2 bases, leaving 11 bases between them. Documented time point: pre-sensitization, week 0. Treatment given: therapeutic diphenylcyclopropenone sensitization with weekly scalp DPC. In every case, blood was obtained before the patch test was applied. The study enrolled 18 to 70-year-old alopecia patients suitable for DPC. A few counts support this clonotype.

This clonotype originated in a woman aged 40 to 49 with alopecia areata. Some clones in this sample may be carry-over from other donors' samples. The gene calls are TRBV4-2 and TRBJ2-4, with unresolved D. Sequenced here: whole blood, sampled in connection with sensitization to the hapten diphenylcyclopropenone (DPC). CDR3 amino acids: CASSQDLGEPKNIQYF. CDR3 nucleotides: TGTGCCAGCAGCCAAGACTTGGGCGAACCCAAAAACATTCAGTACTTC.